This TCR beta chain is from a study of regulatory T cells in long-lasting Graves disease. Findings and caveats of the study: New patients shared roughly 980 public clonotypes, fewer than the roughly 2,700 shared by persistent patients.

Library construction for TCR beta used iRepertoire HTBI primers and Arm-PCR of CDR3 regions. TCRdb passed the multiplex PCR reads through MiXCR, listing each CDR3 protein once. The repertoire holds about 460,000 distinct CDR3 sequences, about 20% seen once, with around 13% in the top ten. The ends were cut back, 4 bases at V and 3 bases at J, with 18 bases in the middle. Per germline, CDR1 ENHRY and CDR2 SYGVKD. The CDR3 has 16 amino acids. Time point given: persistent/refractory GD, antithyroid drugs over 5 years with positive TRAb. There was RNA extracted from PBMCs, and the TCR library was made from it. Ten or more counts support this clonotype. Its antigen is still unknown.

Specimen: peripheral blood mononuclear cells (PBMCs), collected when the disease was refractory, from a patient treated with antithyroid drugs. This TCR derives from a female donor with Graves disease. The genes are TRBV10-3 and TRBJ1-2, with TRBD1 as a possible D gene (6 bases). The chain's CDR3 is CAISGYGQTEDYGYTF. Here the CDR3 DNA reads TGTGCCATCAGTGGGTATGGACAGACAGAAGACTATGGCTACACCTTC.